The 25 T cell receptor beta chains below all came from one sample that was sequenced in a study of CD8 T cells in ankylosing spondylitis (dated by TCRdb to about 2017). Libraries were constructed by 5' RACE. Sequencing instrument: Illumina HiSeq 2500. TCRdb took the public reads, trimmed them with fastp at Q25, ran MiXCR for clone calling and kept in-frame beta chains. Rows are combined by CDR3 protein, so each entry shows the most common genes and DNA. This sample gives more than 300,000 distinct CDR3 sequences in total; around 10% of them show up just once. Of the sample, more than 7% is held by the ten largest clones. Sequenced input: blood, either unsorted or a sorted T cell fraction (not recorded which). Receptors were obtained from a female donor with ankylosing spondylitis or in good health (not recorded which).

This clonotype was found many times. The chain has TRBV28 and TRBJ2-1; 9 positions match TRBD2. This CDR3 comprises 14 residues. Germline-derived CDR1 and CDR2 are MDHEN and SYDVKM. After removal of 6 bases from V and 8 bases from J, the junction contained 8 bases not matched to a gene. In DNA, the CDR3 is TGTGCCAGCAGGGATTCTAGCGGGGCAGATGAGCAGTTCTTC. Translation gives CASRDSSGADEQFF.

This clonotype showed up many times. The chain links TRBV27 to TRBJ1-3, with 7 bases identical to TRBD1. CDR1 and CDR2 (germline): MNHEY, SMNVEV (reference sequence). J lost 2 bases, V lost 4 bases, and 5 bases had no gene match. The CDR3 consists of 15 residues. CDR3 DNA: TGTGCCAGCAGTTCCGGGACAGCAACTGGAAACACCATATATTTT. Its translation is CASSSGTATGNTIYF.

This clonotype was seen ten or more times. The V gene is TRBV28, the J gene TRBJ2-3; D is ambiguous. Germline CDR1 reads MDHEN; CDR2 reads SYDVKM. V was pared by 4 bases and J by 2 bases, with 13 bases between. The CDR3 has 15 amino acids. CDR3 DNA: TGTGCCAGCAGTTCCTCCCCCGAACTCACAGATACGCAGTATTTT. As protein: CASSSSPELTDTQYF. The entire variable domain, with the rest obtained from reference TRBV28 and TRBJ2-3, is as follows: DVKVTQSSRYLVKRTGEKVFLECVQDMDHENMFWYRQDPGLGLRLIYFSYDVKMKEKGDIPEGYSVSREKKERFSLILESASTNQTSMYLCASSSSPELTDTQYFGPGTRLTVL.

This clonotype showed up many times. This rearrangement joins TRBV10-2 to TRBJ2-3; weak D call: TRBD2 (5 bases). With 2 bases removed from V and 2 bases from J, the gap between germline ends came to 14 bases. This CDR3 spans 16 amino acids. In germline, CDR1 is WSHSY, CDR2 SAAADI. In DNA form, the CDR3 reads TGCGCCAGCAGTGAGCCGGGGAAATGGGACACAGATACGCAGTATTTT. Translating it yields CASSEPGKWDTDTQYF.

This clonotype was found many times. The chain recombines TRBV20-1 with TRBJ2-5, with 11 bases identical to TRBD2. The ends lost 4 bases at V and 5 bases at J; junction bases unmatched: 6. This CDR3 has 14 residues. Germline values: CDR1 DFQATT, CDR2 SNEGSKA (reference sequence). CDR3 loop: CSANSGRADETQYF. In DNA form, the CDR3 reads TGCAGTGCTAATAGCGGGAGGGCCGACGAGACCCAGTACTTC.

Note on this clonotype: At one end, the junction sequence differs from germline, possibly due to a read error. The chain recombines TRBV3-1 with TRBJ2-4; 7 bases match TRBD1. This CDR3 comprises 15 residues. Germline CDR1 and CDR2: LGHDT and YNNKEL (reference sequence). The DNA for the CDR3 is TGTGCCAGCTGCCAAGGAATCGACAGGGTACACATTCAGTACTTC. It is translated as CASCQGIDRVHIQYF.

This clonotype was counted once. It may be a read error: a sequence one base away is much more abundant. No conserved phenylalanine or tryptophan ends this CDR3, so it is likely a read error. V and J are TRBV20-1 and TRBJ2-3; TRBD1 matches at 8 bases. Trimming took 5 bases from V and 5 from J; bases not matched to a gene: 0. CDR1 is DFQATT, CDR2 SNEGSKA, per germline (reference sequence). CDR3 size: 11 residues. CDR3 sequence: CSAGQGDTQYI. The CDR3 DNA is TGCAGTGCTGGACAGGGAGATACGCAGTATATT.

In this sample, this clonotype turned up a few times. This chain links TRBV12-3 or TRBV12-4 with TRBJ2-1; 9 nucleotides align to TRBD2. J lost 5 bases, V lost 6 bases, and 8 bases had no gene match. This CDR3 contains 15 residues. The CDR3 region is CASSLTSGQHNEQFF. The CDR3 DNA reads TGTGCCAGCAGCCTTACTAGCGGGCAGCACAATGAGCAGTTCTTC.

This clonotype was observed at least ten times. V is TRBV5-1 and J is TRBJ2-7; TRBD1 matches 8 bases. The CDR3 is made up of 13 amino acids. V gave up 6 bases and J gave up 6 bases; unmatched junction bases: 8. Germline CDR1 SGHRS, CDR2 YFSETQ. CDR3 sequence (DNA): TGCGCCAGCACCTACCAGGGGGCCGTCGAGCAGTACTTC. As protein: CASTYQGAVEQYF.

This clonotype was observed many times. This CDR3 reads CASTAQSNEKLFF. The CDR3 DNA sequence: TGCGCCAGCACGGCTCAGTCTAATGAAAAACTGTTTTTT. The chain joins TRBV10-2 to TRBJ1-4; D remains unclear. V lost 7 bases and J lost 3, with 9 bases in between. The CDR3 spans 13 residues. Germline CDR1 WSHSY, CDR2 SAAADI.

This clonotype was found many times. The chain combines TRBV7-2 with TRBJ1-5; D possibly corresponds to TRBD1 (5 bases). Germline lookup yields CDR1 SGHTA and CDR2 FQGNSA. This CDR3 spans 17 amino acids. V was cut by 1 base and J by 0 bases, with 13 bases left in between. DNA of the CDR3: TGTGCCAGCAGCTTAGGTTGGGGGTCGAATAGCAATCAGCCCCAGCATTTT. Its protein product is CASSLGWGSNSNQPQHF.

Many counts were recorded for this clonotype. The V gene is TRBV20-1, the J gene TRBJ2-7; D unresolved. The V end was cut by 6 bases, the J end by 7 bases, with 13 bases between. Per germline, CDR1 DFQATT and CDR2 SNEGSKA (reference sequence). This CDR3 is built from 11 residues. The CDR3 protein is CSAQSGVEQYF. As DNA, the CDR3 is TGCAGTGCACAATCAGGTGTGGAGCAGTACTTC.

This clonotype was seen at least ten times. The rearrangement links TRBV20-1 to TRBJ1-5; TRBD1 might be the D (5 bases). Trimming stripped 3 bases from V and 0 bases from J, with 15 bases between. The CDR3 length is 16 residues. CDR1 is DFQATT, CDR2 SNEGSKA, per germline (reference sequence). The CDR3 nucleotides read TGCAGTGCTAGGGACCAGGGCCTCTATAGCAATCAGCCCCAGCATTTT. This codes for CSARDQGLYSNQPQHF.

Comments on this clonotype: A junction end diverges from the germline sequence, so it may reflect a read error. The chain couples TRBV7-2 to TRBJ2-5; no firm D call. There are 14 residues in the CDR3. Germline V gene sequence: CDR1 SGHTA, CDR2 FQGNSA. The CDR3 nucleotides are TGTGCCAGCAGCTTAGCGCGGTACCAAGAGACCCAGCACTTC. Encoded protein: CASSLARYQETQHF.

This clonotype appeared many times. This chain uses TRBV3-1 with TRBJ2-1; 15 bases are a match to TRBD2. Germline V CDR1 and CDR2: LGHDT, YNNKEL (reference sequence). The trim removed 1 base at V and 10 bases at J, leaving 2 bases unmatched. CDR3 length: 15 residues. The CDR3 sequence: CASSQGTSGGAEQFF. The DNA of the CDR3 is TGTGCCAGCAGCCAAGGGACTAGCGGGGGGGCGGAGCAGTTCTTC.

This clonotype showed up many times. The J gene is TRBJ2-7, the V gene TRBV11-2; maybe TRBD2 (7 bases). The CDR3 covers 14 residues. Trimming took 2 bases from V and 4 from J, leaving 12 bases between them. The germline V gene has CDR1 SGHAT and CDR2 FQNNGV. The CDR3 loop is CASSLTGRAYEQYF. CDR3 nucleotides: TGTGCCAGCAGCTTAACAGGGAGGGCATACGAGCAGTACTTC.

The rearrangement uses TRBV29-1 and TRBJ2-1; D not certain. Germline V gene lookup returns CDR1 SQVTM and CDR2 ANQGSEA. The CDR3 is made up of 11 amino acids. Trimming removed 4 bases at V and 1 base at J, with 2 bases between. CDR3 nucleotides: TGCAGCGTTGGGTCCTACAATGAGCAGTTCTTC. It yields the protein CSVGSYNEQFF.

This clonotype was seen more than once but under ten times. The rearrangement joins TRBV5-5 to TRBJ2-2; D is ambiguous. This CDR3 comprises 15 residues. Germline CDR1 SGHKS, CDR2 YYEKEE (reference sequence). V lost 3 bases, J lost 1 base, and 10 bases lay in between. CDR3 loop: CASSSWVKNTGELFF. CDR3 DNA sequence: TGTGCCAGCAGCTCATGGGTCAAGAACACCGGGGAGCTGTTTTTT.

This clonotype was recorded at least ten times. The rearrangement joins TRBV20-1 to TRBJ1-6, with TRBD1 as a possible D gene (6 bases). The CDR3 contains 15 residues. Germline CDR1 is DFQATT and CDR2 is SNEGSKA (reference sequence). V was cut by 6 bases and J by 7 bases, with 19 bases left in between. This chain's CDR3 is CSAPGGASENSPLHF. The CDR3 DNA follows: TGCAGTGCGCCGGGGGGGGCTTCCGAGAATTCACCCCTCCACTTT.

This clonotype was counted many times. The chain couples TRBV20-1 to TRBJ2-7; D is perhaps TRBD1 or TRBD2 (5 bases each). This CDR3 has 16 residues. V lost 0 bases, J lost 9 bases, and 24 bases lay in between. Germline lookup yields CDR1 DFQATT and CDR2 SNEGSKA (reference sequence). CDR3 nucleotides: TGCAGTGCTAGAGATCCCTCGGGACGTCCAGGACGGGGGCAGTACTTC. Translation gives CSARDPSGRPGRGQYF.

This clonotype occurred many times. The chain joins TRBV20-1 to TRBJ2-2; no definite D call. V lost 0 bases and J lost 4, with 9 bases in between. CDR1 and CDR2 (germline): DFQATT, SNEGSKA (reference sequence). The CDR3 loop spans 14 amino acids. CDR3 protein: CSARDSRATGELFF. The CDR3 DNA reads as TGCAGTGCTAGAGATAGCCGGGCCACCGGGGAGCTGTTTTTT.

This clonotype was picked up a small number of times. V usage is TRBV15 and J usage is TRBJ2-2; no definite D call. Germline values: CDR1 LNHNV, CDR2 YYDKDF (reference sequence). This CDR3 is built from 15 residues. V shed 0 bases and J shed 0 bases, with 5 bases lying between them. The CDR3 region is CATSRDAANTGELFF. In DNA form, the CDR3 reads TGTGCCACCAGCAGAGATGCCGCGAACACCGGGGAGCTGTTTTTT.

The V and J genes are TRBV12-3 or TRBV12-4 and TRBJ1-1; D perhaps matches TRBD1 (5 bases). This CDR3 comprises 14 residues. V lost 2 bases to trimming and J lost 3 bases, with 10 bases between them. CDR3 nucleotide sequence: TGTGCCAGCAGTTTACTCCCGGGGGACACTGAAGCTTTCTTT. Its translation: CASSLLPGDTEAFF.

In its sample, this clonotype was seen many times. The chain combines TRBV5-1 with TRBJ2-7; 12 nucleotides align to TRBD2. V gave up 1 base and J gave up 6 bases; unmatched junction bases: 11. CDR1 is SGHRS, CDR2 YFSETQ, per germline. This CDR3 has 17 amino acids. The CDR3 coding sequence is TGCGCCAGCAGCTTGAATCCTAGCGGGAGGGCCTCTGGCGAGCAGTACTTC. Its protein is CASSLNPSGRASGEQYF.

This clonotype was counted ten times or more. The chain combines TRBV25-1 with TRBJ2-2; no reliable D call. Germline V lookup: CDR1 MGHDK, CDR2 SYGVNS. V lost 2 bases to trimming and J lost 8 bases, with 18 bases between them. The CDR3 extends over 16 amino acids. The CDR3 bases are TGTGCCAGCAGTGAAAAGTACGGACCTTTTGTTGGGGAGCTGTTTTTT. Translating gives CASSEKYGPFVGELFF.